This entry features one T cell receptor beta chain sequence. This clonotype was seen a few times. Its target antigen remains unknown. Base-call qualities are not available, and no considerably larger clone is one nucleotide away. Receptor libraries were prepared by 5' RACE. The sequencer was a NextSeq 500. Unique molecular identifiers were attached to individual cDNA molecules in the TCR library protocol so that sequencing error and PCR bias could be corrected. TCR alpha and beta chains were both sequenced, and the abundances of alpha and beta sequences in each sample were closely correlated with each other. Per the original workflow: Decombinator V4 was used to annotate the V gene, J gene and CDR3 of the TCR sequences. Expanded TCRs were defined as changing significantly between any two time points under a Poisson model with p below 0.0001. TCR abundances were normalised to the total number of TCRs sequenced in each sample and reported as counts per million. TRAV1-2 paired with TRAJ12, TRAJ20 or TRAJ33 defined MAIT TCRs, while TRAV10 paired with TRAJ18 defined iNKT TCRs. VDJdb, accessed 1 November 2021, was searched for CMV, EBV and SARS-CoV-2 annotated TCRs, with TCRs annotated for multiple antigens excluded. Clones were called with MiXCR by TCRdb after fastp trimmed the public reads at Q25, and only in-frame beta chains were retained. A single entry per CDR3 protein holds the most common genes and DNA from its merged rows. TCRdb, not the original authors, processed these V and J calls. The sample table holds roughly 31,000 distinct CDR3 sequences, of which about 4.6% were seen once. The ten most abundant clones make up 12% of the sample.

CDR1 and CDR2 are read off the germline V gene as SGHRS and YFSETQ. The CDR3 goes from the cysteine to the phenylalanine over 14 residues. Only the CDR3 portion is preserved as DNA: 42 bases, with reading frame beginning at the first base. Trimming costs V 4 bases and J 1 base, and their ends lie 11 bases apart. The sample originates from a study of early T cells in non-severe SARS-CoV-2 infection (dated by TCRdb to 2020 to 2023). Concerning the study at large: TCR sequencing used bulk RNA from unsorted whole blood, so alpha and beta chains could not be paired. Broad study findings and their caveats: VDJdb matching was skewed toward anti-spike CD8 responses and likely underestimated virus-specific expansions, missing private and CD4 specificities.

The study was a case-control design nested within a healthcare worker cohort in London, UK, with weekly nasopharyngeal swab PCR tests and blood sampling. Between 23 and 31 March 2020, the week of the UK lockdown, healthcare workers were enrolled and then followed up weekly for as long as 16 weeks. This sequence originates from an adult who was a healthcare worker with PCR-confirmed SARS-CoV-2 infection or an uninfected control (not recorded which). This chain joins TRBV5-1 to TRBJ2-5; the D gene is perhaps TRBD1 or TRBD2, each of them matching over 5 bases. Specimen: whole blood. The sequenced DNA is TGCGCCAGCAGCAACCGGGACGCCCAAGAGACCCAGTACTTC. It translates as CASSNRDAQETQYF.